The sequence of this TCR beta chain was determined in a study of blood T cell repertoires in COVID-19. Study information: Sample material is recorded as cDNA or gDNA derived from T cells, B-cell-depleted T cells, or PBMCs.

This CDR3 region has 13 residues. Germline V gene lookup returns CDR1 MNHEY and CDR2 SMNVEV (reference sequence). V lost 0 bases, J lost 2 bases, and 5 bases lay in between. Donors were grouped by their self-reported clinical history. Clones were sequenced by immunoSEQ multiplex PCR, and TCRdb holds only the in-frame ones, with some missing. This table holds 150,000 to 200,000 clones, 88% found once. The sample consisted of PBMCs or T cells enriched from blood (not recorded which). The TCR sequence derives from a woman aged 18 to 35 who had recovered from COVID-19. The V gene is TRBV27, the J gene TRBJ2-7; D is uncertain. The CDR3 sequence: CASSLSSPYEQYF. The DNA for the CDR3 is TGTGCCAGCAGTTTATCTAGCCCCTACGAGCAGTACTTC.